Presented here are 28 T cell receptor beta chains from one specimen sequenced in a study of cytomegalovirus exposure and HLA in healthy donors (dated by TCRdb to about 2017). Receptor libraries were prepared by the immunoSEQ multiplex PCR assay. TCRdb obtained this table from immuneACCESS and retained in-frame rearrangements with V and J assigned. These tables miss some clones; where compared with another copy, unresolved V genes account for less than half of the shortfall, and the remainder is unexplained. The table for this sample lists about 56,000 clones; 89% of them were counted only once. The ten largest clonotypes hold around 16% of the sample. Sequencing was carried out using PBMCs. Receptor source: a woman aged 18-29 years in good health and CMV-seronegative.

CDR3 sequence: CASTDRGGGVETQYF. CDR3 DNA sequence: TGTGCCAGTACCGACCGGGGGGGAGGGGTTGAGACCCAGTACTTC. The chain carries TRBV19 and TRBJ2-5, with 8 bases fitting TRBD2. CDR1 and CDR2 (germline): LNHDA, SQIVND (reference sequence). The CDR3 extends over 15 amino acids. Trimming at V came to 7 bases and at J to 5 bases, leaving 12 bases not matched to a gene.

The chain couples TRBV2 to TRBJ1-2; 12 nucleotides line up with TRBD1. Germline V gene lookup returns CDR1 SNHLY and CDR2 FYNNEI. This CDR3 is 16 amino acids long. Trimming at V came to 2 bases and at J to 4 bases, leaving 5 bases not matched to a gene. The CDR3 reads CASSEILGQGAYGYTF. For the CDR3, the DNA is TGTGCCAGCAGTGAAATTTTGGGACAGGGGGCCTATGGCTACACCTTC.

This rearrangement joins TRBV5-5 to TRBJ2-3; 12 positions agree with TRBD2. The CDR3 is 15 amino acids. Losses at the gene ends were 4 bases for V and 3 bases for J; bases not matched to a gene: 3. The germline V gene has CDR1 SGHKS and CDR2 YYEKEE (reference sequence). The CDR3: CASSPGTSGTDTQYF. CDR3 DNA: TGTGCCAGCAGCCCGGGGACTAGCGGGACAGATACGCAGTATTTT.

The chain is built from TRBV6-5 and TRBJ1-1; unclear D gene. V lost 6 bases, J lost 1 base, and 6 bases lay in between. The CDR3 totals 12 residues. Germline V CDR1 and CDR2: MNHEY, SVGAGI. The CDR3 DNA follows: TGTGCCAGCAGGCAACAGAACACTGAAGCTTTCTTT. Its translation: CASRQQNTEAFF.

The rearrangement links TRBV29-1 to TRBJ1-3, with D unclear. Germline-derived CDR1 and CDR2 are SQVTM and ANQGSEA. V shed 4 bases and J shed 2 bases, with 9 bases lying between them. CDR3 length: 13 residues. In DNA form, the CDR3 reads TGCAGCGTTGTGCCCACTACTGGAAACACCATATATTTT. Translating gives CSVVPTTGNTIYF.

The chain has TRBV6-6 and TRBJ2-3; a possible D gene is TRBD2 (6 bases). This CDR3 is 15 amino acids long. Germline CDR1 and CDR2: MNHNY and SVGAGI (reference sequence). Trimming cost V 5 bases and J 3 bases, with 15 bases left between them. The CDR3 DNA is TGTGCCAGCAGTCCCGTTGGGGGGAAAACAGATACGCAGTATTTT. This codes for CASSPVGGKTDTQYF.

The CDR3 spells CASSAGTGDQPQHF. CDR3 sequence (DNA): TGTGCCAGCAGCGCCGGGACAGGGGATCAGCCCCAGCATTTT. The genes are TRBV7-9 and TRBJ1-5, with TRBD1 matching over 10 bases. The CDR3 is made up of 14 amino acids. The germline CDR1 and CDR2 sequences are SEHNR and FQNEAQ (reference sequence). Losses at the gene ends were 5 bases for V and 5 bases for J; bases not matched to a gene: 3.

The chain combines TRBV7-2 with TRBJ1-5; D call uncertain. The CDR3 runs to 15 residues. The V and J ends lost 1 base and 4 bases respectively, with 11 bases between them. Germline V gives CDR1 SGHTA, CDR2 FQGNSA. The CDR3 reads CASSLESGRNQPQHF. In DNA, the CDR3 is TGTGCCAGCAGCTTAGAATCTGGGAGGAATCAGCCCCAGCATTTT.

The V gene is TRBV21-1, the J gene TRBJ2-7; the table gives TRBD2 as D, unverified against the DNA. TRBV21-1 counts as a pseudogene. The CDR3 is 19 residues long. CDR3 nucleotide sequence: TGTGCCAGCAGCAAAGAGATGCGCCTAGCGGACTCCCTGACCTACGAGCAGTACTTC. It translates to CASSKEMRLADSLTYEQYF.

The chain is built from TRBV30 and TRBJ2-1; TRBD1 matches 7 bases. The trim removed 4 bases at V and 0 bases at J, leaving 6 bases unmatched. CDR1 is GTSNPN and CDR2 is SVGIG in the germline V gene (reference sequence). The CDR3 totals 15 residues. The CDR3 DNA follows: TGTGCCTGGACCGAGGGACAGAGCTCCTACAATGAGCAGTTCTTC. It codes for CAWTEGQSSYNEQFF.

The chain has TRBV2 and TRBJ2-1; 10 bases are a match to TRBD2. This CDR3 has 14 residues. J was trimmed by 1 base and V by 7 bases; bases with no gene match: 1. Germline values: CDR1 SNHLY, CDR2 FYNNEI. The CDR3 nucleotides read TGTGCCAGCACTAGCGGGGGATCCTACAATGAGCAGTTCTTC. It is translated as CASTSGGSYNEQFF.

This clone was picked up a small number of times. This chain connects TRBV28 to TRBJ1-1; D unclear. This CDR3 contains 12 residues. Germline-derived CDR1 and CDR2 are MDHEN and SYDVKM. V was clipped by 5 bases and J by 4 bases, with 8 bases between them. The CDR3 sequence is CASSLSVTEAFF. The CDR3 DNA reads TGTGCCAGCAGTCTCTCGGTCACTGAAGCTTTCTTT.

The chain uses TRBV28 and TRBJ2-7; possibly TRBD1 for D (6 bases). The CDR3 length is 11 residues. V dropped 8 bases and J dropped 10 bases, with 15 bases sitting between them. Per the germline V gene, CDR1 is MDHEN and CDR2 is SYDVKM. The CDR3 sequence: CASGGPVKQYF. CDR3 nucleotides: TGTGCCAGCGGGGGCCCGGTGAAACAGTACTTC.

The chain's CDR3 is CASSPQGVGGNTIYF. The CDR3 bases are TGTGCCAGTAGTCCCCAGGGCGTCGGTGGAAACACCATATATTTT. The chain couples TRBV19 to TRBJ1-3; possible D gene TRBD1, 5 bases. Germline CDR1 reads LNHDA; CDR2 reads SQIVND (reference sequence). The ends were cut back, 5 bases at V and 3 bases at J, with 14 bases in the middle. The CDR3 covers 15 residues.

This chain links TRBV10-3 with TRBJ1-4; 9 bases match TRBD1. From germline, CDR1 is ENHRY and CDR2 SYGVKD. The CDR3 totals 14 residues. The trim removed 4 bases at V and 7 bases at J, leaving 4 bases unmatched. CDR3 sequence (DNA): TGTGCCATCAGTGGGACAGGGGCTCGTGAAAAACTGTTTTTT. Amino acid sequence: CAISGTGAREKLFF.

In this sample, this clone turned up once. CDR3 residues: CASSVAGGSSYNEQFF. The CDR3 DNA reads as TGTGCCAGCAGCGTAGCCGGCGGGAGCTCCTACAATGAGCAGTTCTTC. J is TRBJ2-1 and V is TRBV9; TRBD2 aligns across 7 bases. The CDR3 runs 16 residues. Germline CDR1 and CDR2: SGDLS and YYNGEE. V lost 0 bases to trimming and J lost 0 bases; unmatched junction nucleotides: 3.

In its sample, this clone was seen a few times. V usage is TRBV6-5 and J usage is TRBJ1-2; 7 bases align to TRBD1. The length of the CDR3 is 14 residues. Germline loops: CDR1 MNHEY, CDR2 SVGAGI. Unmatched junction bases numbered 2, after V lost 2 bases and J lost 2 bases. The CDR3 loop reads CASSYGQVNYGYTF. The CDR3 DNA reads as TGTGCCAGCAGTTACGGACAGGTGAACTATGGCTACACCTTC.

The CDR3 loop reads CASSARLDRGAFF. DNA for the CDR3: TGTGCCAGCAGTGCCCGGTTGGACAGGGGGGCTTTCTTT. V and J are TRBV6-5 and TRBJ1-1, with 10 bases matching TRBD1. Germline CDR1 MNHEY, CDR2 SVGAGI. Trimming removed 5 bases from V and 11 bases from J; junction bases left unmatched: 8. This CDR3 spans 13 amino acids.

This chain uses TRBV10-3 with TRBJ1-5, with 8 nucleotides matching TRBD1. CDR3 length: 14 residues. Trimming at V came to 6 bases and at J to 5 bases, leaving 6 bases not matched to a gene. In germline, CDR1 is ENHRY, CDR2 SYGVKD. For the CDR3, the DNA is TGTGCCATCAGCAACAGGGGGATGGATCAGCCCCAGCATTTT. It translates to CAISNRGMDQPQHF.

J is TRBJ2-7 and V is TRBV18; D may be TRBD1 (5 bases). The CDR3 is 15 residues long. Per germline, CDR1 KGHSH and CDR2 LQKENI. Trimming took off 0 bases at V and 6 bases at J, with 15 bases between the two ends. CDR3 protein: CASSPPGRAEGEQYF. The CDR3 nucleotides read TGTGCCAGCTCACCACCTGGCAGGGCGGAAGGCGAGCAGTACTTC.

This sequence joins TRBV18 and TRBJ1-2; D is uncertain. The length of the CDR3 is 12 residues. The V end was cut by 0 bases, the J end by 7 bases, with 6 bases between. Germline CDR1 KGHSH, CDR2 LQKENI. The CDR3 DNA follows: TGTGCCAGCTCACCACCGGGAGGTGGCTACACCTTC. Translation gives CASSPPGGGYTF.

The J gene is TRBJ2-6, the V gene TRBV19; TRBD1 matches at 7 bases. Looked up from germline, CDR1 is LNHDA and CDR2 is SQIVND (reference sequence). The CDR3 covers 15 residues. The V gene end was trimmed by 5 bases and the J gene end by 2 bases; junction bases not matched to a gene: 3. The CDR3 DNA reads TGTGCCAGTAGTCCCGACAGGGCTGGGGCCAACGTCCTGACTTTC. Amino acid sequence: CASSPDRAGANVLTF.

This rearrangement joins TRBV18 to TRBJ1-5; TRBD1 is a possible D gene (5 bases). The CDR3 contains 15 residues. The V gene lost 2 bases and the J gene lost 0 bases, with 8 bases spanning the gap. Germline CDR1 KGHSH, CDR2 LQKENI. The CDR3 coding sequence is TGTGCCAGCTCACCAAACAGGAATAGCAATCAGCCCCAGCATTTT. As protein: CASSPNRNSNQPQHF. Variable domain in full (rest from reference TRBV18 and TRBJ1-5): NAGVMQNPRHLVRRRGQEARLRCSPMKGHSHVYWYRQLPEEGLKFMVYLQKENIIDESGMPKERFSAEFPKEGPSILRIQQVVRGDSAAYFCASSPNRNSNQPQHFGDGTRLSIL.

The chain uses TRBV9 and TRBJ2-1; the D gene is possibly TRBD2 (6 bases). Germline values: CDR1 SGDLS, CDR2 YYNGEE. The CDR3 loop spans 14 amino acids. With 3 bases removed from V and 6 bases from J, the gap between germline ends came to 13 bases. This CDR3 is CASSGRDLANEQFF. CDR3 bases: TGTGCCAGCAGCGGACGGGACTTAGCCAATGAGCAGTTCTTC.

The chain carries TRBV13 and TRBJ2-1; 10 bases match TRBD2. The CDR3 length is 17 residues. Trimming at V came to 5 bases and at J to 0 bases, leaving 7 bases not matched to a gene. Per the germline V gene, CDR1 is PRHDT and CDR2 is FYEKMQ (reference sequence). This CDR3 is CASSPAPSGSSYNEQFF. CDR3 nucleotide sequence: TGTGCCAGCAGCCCAGCGCCTAGCGGGAGCTCCTACAATGAGCAGTTCTTC.

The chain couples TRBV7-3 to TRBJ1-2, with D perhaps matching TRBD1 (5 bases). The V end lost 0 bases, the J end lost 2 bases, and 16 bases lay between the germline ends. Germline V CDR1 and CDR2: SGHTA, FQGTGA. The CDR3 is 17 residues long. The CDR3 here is CASSLTGVDGLNYGYTF. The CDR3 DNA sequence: TGTGCCAGCAGCTTAACGGGGGTCGACGGACTAAACTATGGCTACACCTTC.

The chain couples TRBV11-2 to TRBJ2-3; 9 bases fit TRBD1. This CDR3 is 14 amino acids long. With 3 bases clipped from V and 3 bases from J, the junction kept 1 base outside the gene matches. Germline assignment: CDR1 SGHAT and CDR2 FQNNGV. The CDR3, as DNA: TGTGCCAGCAGCTTCGGACAGGGGACAGATACGCAGTATTTT. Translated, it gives CASSFGQGTDTQYF.

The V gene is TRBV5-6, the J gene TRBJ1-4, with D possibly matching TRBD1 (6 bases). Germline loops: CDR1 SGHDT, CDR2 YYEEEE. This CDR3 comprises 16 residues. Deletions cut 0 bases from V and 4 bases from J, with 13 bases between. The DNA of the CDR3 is TGTGCCAGCAGCTTGGCCCAGGGGCCGGATAATGAAAAACTGTTTTTT. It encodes CASSLAQGPDNEKLFF.